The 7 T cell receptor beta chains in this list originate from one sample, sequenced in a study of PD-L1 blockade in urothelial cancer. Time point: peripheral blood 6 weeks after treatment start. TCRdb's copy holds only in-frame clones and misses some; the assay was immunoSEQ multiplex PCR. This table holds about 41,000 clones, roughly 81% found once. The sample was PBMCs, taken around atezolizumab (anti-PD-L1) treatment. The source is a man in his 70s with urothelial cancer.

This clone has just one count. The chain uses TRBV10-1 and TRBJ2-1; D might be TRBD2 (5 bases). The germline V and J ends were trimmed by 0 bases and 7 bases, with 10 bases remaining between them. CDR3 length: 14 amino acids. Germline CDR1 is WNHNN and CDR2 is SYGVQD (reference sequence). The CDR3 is CASSESGGPNEQFF. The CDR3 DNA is TGCGCCAGCAGTGAGTCCGGCGGGCCGAATGAGCAGTTCTTC.

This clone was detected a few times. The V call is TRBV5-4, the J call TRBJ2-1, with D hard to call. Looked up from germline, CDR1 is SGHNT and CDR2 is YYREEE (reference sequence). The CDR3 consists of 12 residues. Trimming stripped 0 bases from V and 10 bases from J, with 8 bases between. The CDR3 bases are TGTGCCAGCAGCTTGGTTCTGTCGGAGCAGTTCTTC. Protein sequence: CASSLVLSEQFF.

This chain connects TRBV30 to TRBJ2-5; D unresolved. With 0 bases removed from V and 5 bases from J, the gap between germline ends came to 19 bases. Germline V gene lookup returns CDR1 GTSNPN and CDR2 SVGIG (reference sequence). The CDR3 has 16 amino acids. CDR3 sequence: CAWSVPPPPTGETQYF. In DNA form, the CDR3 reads TGTGCCTGGAGTGTACCCCCACCTCCAACCGGTGAGACCCAGTACTTC. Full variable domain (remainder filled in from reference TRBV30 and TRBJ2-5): SQTIHQWPATLVQPVGSPLSLECTVEGTSNPNLYWYRQAAGRGLQLLFYSVGIGQISSEVPQNLSASRPQDRQFILSSKKLLLSDSGFYLCAWSVPPPPTGETQYFGPGTRLLVL.

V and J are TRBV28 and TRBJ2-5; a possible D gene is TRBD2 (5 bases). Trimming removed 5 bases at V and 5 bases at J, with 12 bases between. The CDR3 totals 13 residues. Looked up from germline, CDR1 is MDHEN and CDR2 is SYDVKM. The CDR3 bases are TGTGCCAGCAGTATGGTGGACTGGGAGACCCAGTACTTC. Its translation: CASSMVDWETQYF.

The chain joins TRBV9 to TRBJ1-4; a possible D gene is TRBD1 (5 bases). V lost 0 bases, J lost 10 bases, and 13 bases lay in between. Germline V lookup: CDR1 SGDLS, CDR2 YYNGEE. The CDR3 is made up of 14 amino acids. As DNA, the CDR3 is TGTGCCAGCAGCGTAGGGCAGGGAACGGGAAAACTGTTTTTT. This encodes CASSVGQGTGKLFF.

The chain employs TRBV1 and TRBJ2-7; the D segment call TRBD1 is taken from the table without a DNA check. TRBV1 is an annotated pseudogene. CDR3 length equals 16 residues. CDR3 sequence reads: CTSSQTGQGASYEQYF. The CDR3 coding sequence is TGCACCAGCAGCCAAACGGGACAGGGGGCTTCCTACGAGCAGTACTTC.

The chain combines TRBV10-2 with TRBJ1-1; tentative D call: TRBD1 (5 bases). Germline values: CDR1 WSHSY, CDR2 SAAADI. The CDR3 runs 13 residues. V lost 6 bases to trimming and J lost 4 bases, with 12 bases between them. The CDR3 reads CASRDIRATEAFF. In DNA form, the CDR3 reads TGCGCCAGCAGGGACATACGAGCCACTGAAGCTTTCTTT.